A selection of T cell receptor beta chains follows, all from one sample in a study of vaccination and CD4 T cells after COVID-19. Each CDR3 protein is one row after TCRdb ran MiXCR on the PCR reads. The profile shows 6,500 to 9,000 distinct CDR3 sequences, 20% to 25% of them singletons. Antigens for these TCRs are unknown. Sequenced material: CD4+ T cells from blood, cultured in vitro, taken after SARS-CoV-2 vaccination. These receptors all stem from a human donor who had recovered from COVID-19. Both conserved end residues are part of each CDR3. The D gene is left open where the match is weak. Rows give clone size only sometimes, using once, few, many, or a class for an expanded clone.

clone_size	j_call	v_call	d_call	cdr3_nt	cdr3_aa
.	TRBJ1-2	TRBV19	.	TGTGCCAGTAGTATTGGACACGTCAACTATGGCTACACCTTC	CASSIGHVNYGYTF
.	TRBJ2-7	TRBV7-2	TRBD2	TGTGCCAGCAGCTTAGCGGGGGGAATGGGCGGGAGAAAAACCGAGCAGTACTTC	CASSLAGGMGGRKTEQYF
medium-sized	TRBJ2-3	TRBV20-1	.	TGCAGTGCTCGACAGGGCACAGATACGCAGTATTTT	CSARQGTDTQYF
.	TRBJ2-3	TRBV5-4	TRBD2	TGTGCCAGCAGCCTGAGGGCGGGGGGGCCTACAGATACGCAGTATTTT	CASSLRAGGPTDTQYF
medium-sized	TRBJ1-6	TRBV6-1	.	TGTGCCAGCAGTCCTACATCCGCTCAGGTGGTGCTCTGGTCACCCCTCCACTTT	CASSPTSAQVVLWSPLHF
medium-sized	TRBJ1-1	TRBV7-2	.	TGTGCCAGCAGCTTAGTTCGTACATCCACTGAAGCTTTCTTT	CASSLVRTSTEAFF
.	TRBJ1-5	TRBV2	TRBD1	TGTGCCAGCAGACGGACAGGGTGGCAGCCCCAGCATTTT	CASRRTGWQPQHF
.	TRBJ1-5	TRBV28	TRBD1	TGTGCCAGCAGACTCGACAGGGGGCTTTTTGGGCCCCAGCATTTT	CASRLDRGLFGPQHF
.	TRBJ2-5	TRBV6-2/TRBV6-3	.	TGTGCCAGCAGTTACTCGACCACAGGGGAGGACCAAGAGACCCAGTACTTC	CASSYSTTGEDQETQYF
.	TRBJ2-6	TRBV5-1	.	TGCGCCAGCAACGCCAAGGCTCCCTCTGGGGCCAACGTCCTGACTTTC	CASNAKAPSGANVLTF
.	TRBJ2-7	TRBV4-2	TRBD2	TGTGCCAGCAGCCAAGACTCCCCCCGTAGCGGGGGTCTCCACGAGCAGTACTTC	CASSQDSPRSGGLHEQYF
few	TRBJ2-7	TRBV28	.	TGTGCCAGCAGTTTATCCCCCGGGCTCTACGAGCAGTACTTC	CASSLSPGLYEQYF
few	TRBJ1-5	TRBV4-3	.	TGCGCCAGCAGCCAAGATCTCGGGGGGCAGGGCAATCAGCCCCAGCATTTT	CASSQDLGGQGNQPQHF
.	TRBJ2-5	TRBV2	TRBD2	TGTGCCAGCAGCCCCCTAGCGGGGGGCCTAGAGACCCAGTACTTC	CASSPLAGGLETQYF
few	TRBJ2-1	TRBV6-2/TRBV6-3	.	TGTGCCAGCAGTTACCAGTGGAACGAGCAGTTCTTC	CASSYQWNEQFF
.	TRBJ1-1	TRBV11-3	.	TGTGCCAGCAGTCCCCGAGGGGGAGCCACTGAAGCTTTCTTT	CASSPRGGATEAFF
medium-sized	TRBJ2-7	TRBV28	TRBD1	TGTGCCAGCAGTTTGACAGGGCACTACGAGCAGTACTTC	CASSLTGHYEQYF
.	TRBJ2-3	TRBV12-3/TRBV12-4	TRBD2	TGTGCCAGCAGTTTTAGGGATCCACTAGCGGGTAGCACAGATACGCAGTATTTT	CASSFRDPLAGSTDTQYF
.	TRBJ2-5	TRBV6-2/TRBV6-3	TRBD1	TGTGCCAGCAGTTACCCCAAAGGGGACAGGGGACAGACCCAGTACTTC	CASSYPKGDRGQTQYF
medium-sized	TRBJ2-3	TRBV7-8	TRBD2	TGTGCCAGCAGCCGACTAGCGGGGGGTCTCACAGATACGCAGTATTTT	CASSRLAGGLTDTQYF
few	TRBJ2-1	TRBV5-4	TRBD2	TGTGCCAGCAGCTTGAGACTAGCGGGGGGGACGCAGTTCTTC	CASSLRLAGGTQFF
medium-sized	TRBJ2-3	TRBV20-1	TRBD2	TGCAGTGCTGAGACTAGGGGACTAGCGGGAGGGCGTAGCACAGATACGCAGTATTTT	CSAETRGLAGGRSTDTQYF
.	TRBJ2-3	TRBV10-1	.	TGCGCCAGCAGTGAGTACGGGATGAGCACAGATACGCAGTATTTT	CASSEYGMSTDTQYF
.	TRBJ1-2	TRBV2	TRBD1	TGTGCCAGCAGCCCGGACAGGCCGGGCTACACCTTC	CASSPDRPGYTF
.	TRBJ2-6	TRBV4-3	TRBD2	TGCGCCAGCAGCCAGCCAAAGGGAGCGGGAGGGTCTGGGGCCAACGTCCTGACTTTC	CASSQPKGAGGSGANVLTF
few	TRBJ2-5	TRBV18	TRBD1	TGTGCCAGCTCACCATTCGGGACAGTAATTCAAGAGACCCAGTACTTC	CASSPFGTVIQETQYF
.	TRBJ2-4	TRBV10-3	.	TGTGCCATCAGGGGGACGCAGATAGACATTCAGTACTTC	CAIRGTQIDIQYF
medium-sized	TRBJ2-5	TRBV20-1	TRBD2	TGCAGTGCTTTACCGGGACTAGCGAGAGAGACCCAGTACTTC	CSALPGLARETQYF
.	TRBJ1-6	TRBV11-2	.	TGTGCCTCAGGCAATAATTCACCCCTCCACTTT	CASGNNSPLHF